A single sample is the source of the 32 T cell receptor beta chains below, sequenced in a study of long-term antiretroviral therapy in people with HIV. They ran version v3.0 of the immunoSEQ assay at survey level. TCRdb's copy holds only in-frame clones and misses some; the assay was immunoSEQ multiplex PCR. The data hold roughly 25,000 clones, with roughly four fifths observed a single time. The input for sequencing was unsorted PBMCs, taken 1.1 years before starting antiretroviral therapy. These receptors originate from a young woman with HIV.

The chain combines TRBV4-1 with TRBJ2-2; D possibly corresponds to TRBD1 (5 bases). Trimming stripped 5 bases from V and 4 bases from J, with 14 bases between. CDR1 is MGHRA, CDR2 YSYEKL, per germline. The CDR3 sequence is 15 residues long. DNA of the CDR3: TGCGCCAGCAGCTACCAGGGCCAGGGCACCGGGGAGCTGTTTTTT. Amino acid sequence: CASSYQGQGTGELFF.

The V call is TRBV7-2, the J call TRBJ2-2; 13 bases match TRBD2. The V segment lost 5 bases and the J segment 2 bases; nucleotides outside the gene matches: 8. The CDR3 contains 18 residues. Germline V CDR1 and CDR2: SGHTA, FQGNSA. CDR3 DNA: TGTGCCAGCAGCCGACAGGGACTAGCGGGGAGAAACACCGGGGAGCTGTTTTTT. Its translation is CASSRQGLAGRNTGELFF.

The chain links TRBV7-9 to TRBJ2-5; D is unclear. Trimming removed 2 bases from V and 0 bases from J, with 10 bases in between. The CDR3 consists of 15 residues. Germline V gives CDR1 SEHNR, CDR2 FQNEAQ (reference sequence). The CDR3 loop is CASSLTGGDQETQYF. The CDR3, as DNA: TGTGCCAGCAGCTTAACCGGTGGGGACCAAGAGACCCAGTACTTC.

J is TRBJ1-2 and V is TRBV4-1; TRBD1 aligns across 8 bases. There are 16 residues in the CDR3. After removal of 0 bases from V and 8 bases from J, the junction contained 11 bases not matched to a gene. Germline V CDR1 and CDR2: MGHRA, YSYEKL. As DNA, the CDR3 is TGCGCCAGCAGCCAAGATCGAGGACAGGGTTTTTACGGCTACACCTTC. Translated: CASSQDRGQGFYGYTF.

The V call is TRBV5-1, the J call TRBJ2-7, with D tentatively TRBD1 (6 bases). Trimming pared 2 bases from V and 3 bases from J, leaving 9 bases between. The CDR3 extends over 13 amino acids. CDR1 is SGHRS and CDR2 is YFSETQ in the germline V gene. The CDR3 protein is CASSLGQSYEQYF. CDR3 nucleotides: TGCGCCAGCAGCTTAGGACAGAGCTACGAGCAGTACTTC.

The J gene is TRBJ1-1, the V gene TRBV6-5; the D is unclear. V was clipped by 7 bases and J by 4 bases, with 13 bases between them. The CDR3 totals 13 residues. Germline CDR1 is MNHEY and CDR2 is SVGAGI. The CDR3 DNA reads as TGTGCCAGCACAACGCGGGCCGGCACTGAAGCTTTCTTT. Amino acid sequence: CASTTRAGTEAFF.

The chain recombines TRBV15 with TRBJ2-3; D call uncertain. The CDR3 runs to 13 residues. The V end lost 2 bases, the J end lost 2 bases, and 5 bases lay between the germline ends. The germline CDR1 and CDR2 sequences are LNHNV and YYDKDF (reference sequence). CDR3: CATSRTSTDTQYF. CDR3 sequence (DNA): TGTGCCACCAGCAGAACCTCCACAGATACGCAGTATTTT.

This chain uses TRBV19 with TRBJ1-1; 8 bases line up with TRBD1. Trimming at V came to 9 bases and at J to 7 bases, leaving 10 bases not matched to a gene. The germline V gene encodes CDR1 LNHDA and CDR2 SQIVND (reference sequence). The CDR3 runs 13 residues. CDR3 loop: CASTLAGGGEAFF. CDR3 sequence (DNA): TGTGCCAGCACTCTCGCAGGGGGCGGTGAAGCTTTCTTT.

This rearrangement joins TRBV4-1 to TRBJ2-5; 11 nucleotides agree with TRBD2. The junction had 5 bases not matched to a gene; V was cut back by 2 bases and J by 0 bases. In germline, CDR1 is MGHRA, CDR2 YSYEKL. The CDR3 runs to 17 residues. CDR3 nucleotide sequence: TGCGCCAGCAGCCAATCAGTAGCGGGGGGGAACCAAGAGACCCAGTACTTC. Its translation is CASSQSVAGGNQETQYF.

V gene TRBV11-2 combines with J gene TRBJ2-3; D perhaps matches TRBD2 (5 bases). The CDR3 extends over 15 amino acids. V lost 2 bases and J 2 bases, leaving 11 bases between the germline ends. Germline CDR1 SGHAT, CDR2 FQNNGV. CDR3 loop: CASSLRAAHTDTQYF. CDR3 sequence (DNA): TGTGCCAGCAGCTTACGAGCGGCGCACACAGATACGCAGTATTTT. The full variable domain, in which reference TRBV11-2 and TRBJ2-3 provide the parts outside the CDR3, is EAGVAQSPRYKIIEKRQSVAFWCNPISGHATLYWYQQILGQGPKLLIQFQNNGVVDDSQLPKDRFSAERLKGVDSTLKIQPAKLEDSAVYLCASSLRAAHTDTQYFGPGTRLTVL.

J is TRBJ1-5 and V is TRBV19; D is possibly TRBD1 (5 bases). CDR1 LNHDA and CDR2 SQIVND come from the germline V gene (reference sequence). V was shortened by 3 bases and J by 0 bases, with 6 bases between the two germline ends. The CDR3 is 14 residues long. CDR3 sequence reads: CASSIGGSNQPQHF. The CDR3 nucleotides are TGTGCCAGTAGTATCGGGGGTAGCAATCAGCCCCAGCATTTT.

CDR3 DNA: TGTGCCAGCAGCCTGATGAACAGGGGGAGCACAGATACGCAGTATTTT. Protein product: CASSLMNRGSTDTQYF. The chain carries TRBV5-6 and TRBJ2-3, with 8 bases fitting TRBD1. There are 16 residues in the CDR3. The V gene's germline CDR1 is SGHDT and CDR2 YYEEEE. After removal of 4 bases from V and 0 bases from J, the junction contained 7 bases not matched to a gene. Filled out from reference TRBV5-6 and TRBJ2-3, the complete variable domain reads DAGVTQSPTHLIKTRGQQVTLRCSPKSGHDTVSWYQQALGQGPQFIFQYYEEEERQRGNFPDRFSGHQFPNYSSELNVNALLLGDSALYLCASSLMNRGSTDTQYFGPGTRLTVL.

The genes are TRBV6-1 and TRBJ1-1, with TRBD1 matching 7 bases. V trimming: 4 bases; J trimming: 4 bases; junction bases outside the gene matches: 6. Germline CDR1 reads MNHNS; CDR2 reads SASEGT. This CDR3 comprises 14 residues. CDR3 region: CASSAARGSTEAFF. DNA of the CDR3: TGTGCCAGCAGTGCTGCCAGGGGGTCCACTGAAGCTTTCTTT.

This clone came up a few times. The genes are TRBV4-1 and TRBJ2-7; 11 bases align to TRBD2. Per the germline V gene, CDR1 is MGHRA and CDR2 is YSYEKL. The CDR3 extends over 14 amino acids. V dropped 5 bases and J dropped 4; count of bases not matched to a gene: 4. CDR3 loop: CASSGSGGAYEQYF. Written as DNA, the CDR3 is TGCGCCAGCAGCGGTAGCGGGGGGGCTTACGAGCAGTACTTC.

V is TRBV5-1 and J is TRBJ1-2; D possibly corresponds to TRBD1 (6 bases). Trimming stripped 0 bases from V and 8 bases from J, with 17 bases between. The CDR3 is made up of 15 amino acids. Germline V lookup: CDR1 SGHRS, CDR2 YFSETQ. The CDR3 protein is CASSLAGQTMYGYTF. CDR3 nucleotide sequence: TGCGCCAGCAGCTTGGCCGGACAGACTATGTACGGCTACACCTTC.

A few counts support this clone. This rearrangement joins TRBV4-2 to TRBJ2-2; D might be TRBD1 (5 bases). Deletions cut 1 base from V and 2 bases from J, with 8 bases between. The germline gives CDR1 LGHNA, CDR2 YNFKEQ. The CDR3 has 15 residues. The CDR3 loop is CASSQATDNTGELFF. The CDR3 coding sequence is TGTGCCAGCAGCCAAGCGACAGACAACACCGGGGAGCTGTTTTTT.

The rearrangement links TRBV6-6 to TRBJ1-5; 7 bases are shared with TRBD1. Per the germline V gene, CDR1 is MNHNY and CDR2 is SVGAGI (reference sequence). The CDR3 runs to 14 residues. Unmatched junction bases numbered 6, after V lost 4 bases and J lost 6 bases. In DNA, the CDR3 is TGTGCCAGCAGTTTTCAGGGGGGTTTTCAGCCCCAGCATTTT. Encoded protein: CASSFQGGFQPQHF.

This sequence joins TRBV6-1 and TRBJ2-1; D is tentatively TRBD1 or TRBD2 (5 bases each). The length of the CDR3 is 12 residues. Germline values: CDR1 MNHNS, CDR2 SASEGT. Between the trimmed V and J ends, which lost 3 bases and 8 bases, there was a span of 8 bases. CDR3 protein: CASSEWDDEQFF. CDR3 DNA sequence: TGTGCCAGCAGTGAGTGGGACGATGAGCAGTTCTTC.

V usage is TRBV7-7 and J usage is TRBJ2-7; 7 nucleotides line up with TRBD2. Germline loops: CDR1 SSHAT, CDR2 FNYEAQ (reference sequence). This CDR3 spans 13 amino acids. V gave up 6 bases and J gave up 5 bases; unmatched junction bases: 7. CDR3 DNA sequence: TGTGCCAGCAGTCCCATGGGAGGGAACGAGCAGTACTTC. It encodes CASSPMGGNEQYF.

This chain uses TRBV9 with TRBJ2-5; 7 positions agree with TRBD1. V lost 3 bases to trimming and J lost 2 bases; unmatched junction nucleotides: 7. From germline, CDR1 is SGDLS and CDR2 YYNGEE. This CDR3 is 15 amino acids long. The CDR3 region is CASSADRLAQETQYF. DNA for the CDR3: TGTGCCAGCAGCGCGGACAGGTTAGCACAAGAGACCCAGTACTTC. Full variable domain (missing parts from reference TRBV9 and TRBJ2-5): DSGVTQTPKHLITATGQRVTLRCSPRSGDLSVYWYQQSLDQGLQFLIQYYNGEERAKGNILERFSAQQFPDLHSELNLSSLELGDSALYFCASSADRLAQETQYFGPGTRLLVL.

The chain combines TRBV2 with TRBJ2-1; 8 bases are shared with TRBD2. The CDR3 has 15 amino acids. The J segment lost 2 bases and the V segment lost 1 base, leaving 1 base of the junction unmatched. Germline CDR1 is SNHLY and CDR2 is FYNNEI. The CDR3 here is CASSEVGLAYNEQFF. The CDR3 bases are TGTGCCAGCAGTGAAGTGGGACTAGCCTACAATGAGCAGTTCTTC.

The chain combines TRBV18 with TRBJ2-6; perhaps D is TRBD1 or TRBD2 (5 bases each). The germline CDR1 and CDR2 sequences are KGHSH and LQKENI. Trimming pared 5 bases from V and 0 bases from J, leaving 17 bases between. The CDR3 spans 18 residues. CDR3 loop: CASSSEPGRLSGANVLTF. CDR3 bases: TGTGCCAGCTCATCCGAGCCGGGACGCCTCTCTGGGGCCAACGTCCTGACTTTC.

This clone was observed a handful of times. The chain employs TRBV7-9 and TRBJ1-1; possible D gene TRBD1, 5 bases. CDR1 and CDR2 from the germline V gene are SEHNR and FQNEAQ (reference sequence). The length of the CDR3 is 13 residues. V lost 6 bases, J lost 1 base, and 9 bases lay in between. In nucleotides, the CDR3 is TGTGCCAGCAGTGGGGGTCCGAACACTGAAGCTTTCTTT. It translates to CASSGGPNTEAFF.

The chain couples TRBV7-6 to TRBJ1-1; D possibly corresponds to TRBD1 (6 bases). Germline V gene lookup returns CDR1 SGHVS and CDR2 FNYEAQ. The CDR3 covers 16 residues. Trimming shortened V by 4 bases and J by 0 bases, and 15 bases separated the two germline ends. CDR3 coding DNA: TGTGCCAGCAGCTCGAAACCGGGACACATGAACACTGAAGCTTTCTTT. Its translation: CASSSKPGHMNTEAFF.

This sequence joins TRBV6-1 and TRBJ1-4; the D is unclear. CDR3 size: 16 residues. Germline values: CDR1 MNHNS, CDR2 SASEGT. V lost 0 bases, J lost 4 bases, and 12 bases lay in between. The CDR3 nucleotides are TGTGCCAGCAGTGAAGCGCGGCTCCAACGTAATGAAAAACTGTTTTTT. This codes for CASSEARLQRNEKLFF.

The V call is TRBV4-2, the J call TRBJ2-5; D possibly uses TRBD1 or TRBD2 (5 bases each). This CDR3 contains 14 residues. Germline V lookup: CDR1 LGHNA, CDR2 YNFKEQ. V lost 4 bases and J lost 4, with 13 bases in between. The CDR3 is CASSPKGSGETQYF. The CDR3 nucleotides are TGTGCCAGCAGCCCGAAGGGGAGCGGAGAGACCCAGTACTTC.

CDR3 DNA: TGTGCCAGTAGCCCCTCCCGGACTAGCTGGTACGAGCAGTACTTC. Translated, it gives CASSPSRTSWYEQYF. The V call is TRBV19, the J call TRBJ2-7, with 8 positions matching TRBD2. V trimming: 6 bases; J trimming: 4 bases; junction bases outside the gene matches: 11. This CDR3 comprises 15 residues. Germline CDR1 and CDR2: LNHDA and SQIVND (reference sequence).

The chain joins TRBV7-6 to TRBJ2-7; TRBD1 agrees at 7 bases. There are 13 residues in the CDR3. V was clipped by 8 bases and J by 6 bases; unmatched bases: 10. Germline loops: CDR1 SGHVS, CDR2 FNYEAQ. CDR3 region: CASSQGWFSEQYV. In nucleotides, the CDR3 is TGTGCCAGCTCACAGGGGTGGTTCTCCGAGCAGTACGTC.

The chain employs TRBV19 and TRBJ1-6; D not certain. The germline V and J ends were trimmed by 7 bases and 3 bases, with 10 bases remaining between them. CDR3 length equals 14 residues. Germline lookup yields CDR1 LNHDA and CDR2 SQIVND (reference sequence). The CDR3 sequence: CASTGRVYNSPLHF. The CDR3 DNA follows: TGTGCCAGTACGGGCAGAGTCTATAATTCACCCCTCCACTTT.

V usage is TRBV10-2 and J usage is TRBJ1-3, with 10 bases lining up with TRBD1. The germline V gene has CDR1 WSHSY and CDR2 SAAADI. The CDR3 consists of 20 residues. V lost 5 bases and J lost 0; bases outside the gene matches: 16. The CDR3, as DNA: TGCGCCAGCAGTCCTGGACCTCCGGGACAGGGGCCCCGCTCTGGAAACACCATATATTTT. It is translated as CASSPGPPGQGPRSGNTIYF.

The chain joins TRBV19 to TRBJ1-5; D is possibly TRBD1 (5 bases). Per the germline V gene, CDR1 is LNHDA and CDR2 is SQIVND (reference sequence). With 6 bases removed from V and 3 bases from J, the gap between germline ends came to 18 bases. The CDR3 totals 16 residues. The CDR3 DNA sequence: TGTGCCAGTAGCGAAGGGGCAGGGCTACTCAATCAGCCCCAGCATTTT. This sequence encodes CASSEGAGLLNQPQHF.

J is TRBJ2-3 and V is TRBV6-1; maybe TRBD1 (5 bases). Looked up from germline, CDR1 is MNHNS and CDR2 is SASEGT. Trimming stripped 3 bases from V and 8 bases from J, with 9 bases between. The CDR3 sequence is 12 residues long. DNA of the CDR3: TGTGCCAGCAGTGACCTAGGGGTTACGCAGTATTTT. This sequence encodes CASSDLGVTQYF.